Listed here is a single TCR beta chain. Antigen unknown. Assay: immunoSEQ multiplex PCR; the TCRdb copy retains only in-frame clones and omits some. The sample comprises 150,000 to 200,000 clones, 80% to 90% of which are singletons, and 1% to 1.5% rests with the top ten. These data come from a study of cytomegalovirus exposure and HLA in healthy donors. The CDR3 has 15 amino acids. CDR1 and CDR2 (germline): MNHNS, SASEGT. Deletions cut 5 bases from V and 9 bases from J, with 20 bases between. Study findings and constraints: In the roughly 120 validation repertoires, a later analysis found that first-cohort TCR clusters tended to co-occur.

The chain joins TRBV6-1 to TRBJ1-5; the D gene is possibly TRBD1 (5 bases). This sequence was found in a woman between 25 and 40 years old in good health and CMV-seronegative. The sample was PBMCs. The CDR3 bases are TGTGCCAGCAGTTCTGCGCTCCGTTGGGGGGGGCCCCAGCATTTT. It translates to CASSSALRWGGPQHF.